This TCR beta chain came from a study of PD-L1 blockade in urothelial cancer. In the study overall: In the mid-2010s, patients got going on atezolizumab, taking 1,200 mg intravenously every 3 weeks. Blood underwent analysis 3 weeks (second dose) and 6 weeks after treatment began.

Study-level points and caveats: Better survival was predicted when blood TCR clonality before treatment fell below the median.

Details on this clone: Its antigen is not known. Other DNA sequences of this sample code for an identical CDR3.

Germline V lookup: CDR1 SGHTA, CDR2 FQGNSA. The length of the CDR3 is 14 residues. V was pared by 3 bases and J by 4 bases, with 4 bases of the junction left unmatched. Measured with immunoSEQ multiplex PCR; TCRdb has only the in-frame clones, and not every one. The profile covers about 91,000 clones, with 90% appearing a single time and over 8.5% taken by the ten largest. Locally advanced or metastatic urothelial carcinoma affected all patients. The receptor was isolated from a man in his sixties with urothelial cancer. Sequencing used PBMCs, obtained around atezolizumab (anti-PD-L1) treatment. The chain carries TRBV7-2 and TRBJ2-7, with TRBD1 matching 9 bases. The CDR3 reads CASSFRDRAYEQYF. CDR3 nucleotides: TGTGCCAGCAGCTTCCGGGACAGGGCTTACGAGCAGTACTTC.